This passage covers 10 T cell receptor beta chains from one sample sequenced in a study of blood T cell repertoires in COVID-19. Produced via immunoSEQ multiplex PCR; TCRdb's table is partial and in-frame only. Of about 250,000 clones in the sample, roughly 89% were seen once. Material for sequencing was peripheral blood. These receptors came from a woman in her thirties or forties who had recovered from COVID-19.

This clone occurred once. The rearrangement links TRBV3-1 (or the pseudogene TRBV3-2) to TRBJ2-3, with 14 bases fitting TRBD2. J was trimmed by 0 bases and V by 3 bases; bases with no gene match: 5. The CDR3 is made up of 18 amino acids. Looked up from germline, CDR1 is LGHDT and CDR2 is YNNKEL (reference sequence). CDR3 sequence (DNA): TGTGCCAGCAGCCAGCAAAGGACTAGCGGGAGGAGCACAGATACGCAGTATTTT. Translated: CASSQQRTSGRSTDTQYF.

CDR3 sequence (DNA): TGTGCCAGCAGCTTAGCTTTAGCGGGCGAGCAGTACTTC. Amino acids: CASSLALAGEQYF. The rearrangement links TRBV13 to TRBJ2-7; TRBD2 aligns across 7 bases. The V gene end was trimmed by 1 base and the J gene end by 6 bases; junction bases not matched to a gene: 3. CDR3 length equals 13 residues. Germline V CDR1 and CDR2: PRHDT, FYEKMQ (reference sequence).

Notes on this clone: The sample contains more than one DNA sequence encoding this CDR3. This chain links TRBV9 with TRBJ2-1; 7 nucleotides align to TRBD1. The CDR3 is 15 residues long. Looked up from germline, CDR1 is SGDLS and CDR2 is YYNGEE. V lost 0 bases, J lost 4 bases, and 4 bases stayed unmatched. The CDR3 DNA sequence: TGTGCCAGCAGCGTAGCTGCAGGGGGATACAATGAGCAGTTCTTC. Translated: CASSVAAGGYNEQFF.

J is TRBJ2-1 and V is TRBV2; TRBD2 agrees at 12 bases. Germline V gene data show CDR1 as SNHLY and CDR2 as FYNNEI. The CDR3 is 15 residues long. Trimming cost V 6 bases and J 9 bases; bases outside gene matches: 9. The CDR3 loop is CASRELAGGDGEQFF. In nucleotides, the CDR3 is TGTGCCAGCAGGGAACTAGCGGGAGGCGACGGTGAGCAGTTCTTC.

The chain is built from TRBV24-1 and TRBJ2-3, with D tentatively TRBD1 (6 bases). This CDR3 comprises 16 residues. Germline CDR1 is KGHDR and CDR2 is SFDVKD. The ends were cut back, 4 bases at V and 3 bases at J, with 16 bases in the middle. This CDR3 is CATSDQGTFGTDTQYF. As DNA, the CDR3 is TGTGCCACCAGTGACCAGGGGACGTTCGGGACAGATACGCAGTATTTT.

This chain uses TRBV5-1 with TRBJ2-2; TRBD2 aligns across 9 bases. Trimming removed 4 bases from V and 11 bases from J; junction bases left unmatched: 21. Germline V lookup: CDR1 SGHRS, CDR2 YFSETQ. This CDR3 is built from 18 residues. The CDR3: CASSTRLTSGPQRSELFF. The DNA for the CDR3 is TGCGCCAGCAGCACCCGCTTGACTAGCGGACCTCAGCGGTCAGAGCTGTTTTTT. The whole variable domain, remainder taken from reference TRBV5-1 and TRBJ2-2, is KAGVTQTPRYLIKTRGQQVTLSCSPISGHRSVSWYQQTPGQGLQFLFEYFSETQRNKGNFPGRFSGRQFSNSRSEMNVSTLELGDSALYLCASSTRLTSGPQRSELFFGEGSRLTVL.

V is TRBV24-1 and J is TRBJ1-4, with TRBD1 matching 9 bases. Germline V lookup: CDR1 KGHDR, CDR2 SFDVKD. After removal of 7 bases from V and 7 bases from J, the junction contained 9 bases not matched to a gene. This CDR3 comprises 15 residues. The DNA for the CDR3 is TGTGCCACCAGCTCTACAGGGGGCGCGGGTGAAAAACTGTTTTTT. This codes for CATSSTGGAGEKLFF.

V is TRBV5-4 and J is TRBJ2-5; 8 bases map to TRBD1. Germline CDR1 SGHNT, CDR2 YYREEE (reference sequence). The CDR3 extends over 15 amino acids. V lost 4 bases, J lost 1 base, and 6 bases stayed unmatched. The CDR3 protein is CASSNIGTGQETQYF. The CDR3 DNA sequence: TGTGCCAGCAGCAATATCGGGACAGGCCAAGAGACCCAGTACTTC.

The chain carries TRBV25-1 and TRBJ2-1; 7 nucleotides agree with TRBD2. The CDR3 loop spans 16 amino acids. V was pared by 0 bases and J by 3 bases, with 5 bases of the junction left unmatched. Germline lookup yields CDR1 MGHDK and CDR2 SYGVNS. The CDR3 is CASSEYRQRDYNEQFF. DNA for the CDR3: TGTGCCAGCAGTGAATACCGGCAGCGGGACTACAATGAGCAGTTCTTC.

In this sample, this clone turned up once. J is TRBJ2-3 and V is TRBV19, with 12 bases fitting TRBD2. The CDR3 contains 17 residues. The germline gives CDR1 LNHDA, CDR2 SQIVND (reference sequence). V shed 5 bases, J shed 3 bases, and the junction held 9 bases outside the gene matches. CDR3 sequence (DNA): TGTGCCAGTAGTGCGATGACTAGCGGGAGCTTTACAGATACGCAGTATTTT. Amino acid sequence: CASSAMTSGSFTDTQYF.